The clone carrying this T cell receptor (beta chain) was counted a few times. This entry comes from a study of post-analysis software for immune sequencing data. Tagging with unique molecular identifiers was a feature of the TCR beta cDNA libraries. MiXCR, applied by TCRdb to the PCR reads, yields one record per CDR3 protein. Of approximately 730,000 distinct CDR3 sequences listed, around 27% are singletons. The sequenced material came from blood. The receptor's source is a girl between 5 and 17 years old with multiple sclerosis.

CDR3 residues: CASRAGTPQETQYF. CDR3 in DNA: TGTGCCAGCAGAGCCGGGACACCACAAGAGACCCAGTACTTC. V gene TRBV25-1 combines with J gene TRBJ2-5; D is perhaps TRBD1 (6 bases). Germline V CDR1 and CDR2: MGHDK, SYGVNS. The V end was cut by 6 bases, the J end by 2 bases, with 13 bases between. CDR3 length: 14 amino acids.